The entry below gives a single T cell receptor (beta chain) sequence along with its context. This specimen comes from a study of blood T cell repertoires in COVID-19. Method: immunoSEQ multiplex PCR; TCRdb's copy keeps in-frame clones and lacks some. The sample carries roughly 140,000 clones, 80% recorded once. Germline V gene data show CDR1 as SGHTA and CDR2 as FQGNSA. J gave up 0 bases and V 5 bases, and 3 bases lay outside the gene matches. CDR3 size: 16 residues. This TCR derives from a man between 60 and 70 years old with acute or convalescent COVID-19. The chain uses TRBV7-2 and TRBJ2-6; 8 positions match TRBD1. Material for sequencing was peripheral blood. The CDR3 protein is CASSRGQASGANVLTF. The CDR3 DNA follows: TGTGCCAGCAGCAGGGGACAGGCCTCTGGGGCCAACGTCCTGACTTTC.